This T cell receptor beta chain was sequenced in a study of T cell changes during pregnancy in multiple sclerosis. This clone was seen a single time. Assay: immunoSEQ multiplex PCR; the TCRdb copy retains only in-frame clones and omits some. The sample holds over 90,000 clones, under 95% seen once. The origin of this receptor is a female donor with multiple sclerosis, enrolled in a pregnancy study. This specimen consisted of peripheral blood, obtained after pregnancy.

The CDR3 protein is CASSLDRDHGYTF. CDR3 sequence (DNA): TGTGCCAGCAGTTTAGACAGGGACCATGGCTACACCTTC. The chain joins TRBV27 to TRBJ1-2, with 7 bases aligning to TRBD1. The V and J ends lost 2 bases and 6 bases, in that order; junction bases with no gene match: 3. This CDR3 has 13 amino acids. The germline V gene encodes CDR1 MNHEY and CDR2 SMNVEV (reference sequence).